The 9 T cell receptor beta chains in this list originate from one sample, sequenced in a study of blood T cells in healthy people across ages. For the second PCR, which ran for roughly 7 to 11 cycles, a sample-barcoded 5' primer and a J-beta primer mix were used. TCRdb itself ran the 5' RACE reads through MiXCR, one entry per CDR3 protein. The sample carries over 300,000 distinct CDR3 sequences, about 55% recorded once. The sequenced sample consisted of blood. Receptors originate from a man in his fifties or sixties in good health.

This clonotype has just a few counts. The chain recombines TRBV9 with TRBJ2-6; D is unclear. Per the germline V gene, CDR1 is SGDLS and CDR2 is YYNGEE. The V end was cut by 0 bases, the J end by 0 bases, with 4 bases between. The CDR3 has 15 residues. The CDR3 spells CASSVVGSGANVLTF. CDR3 coding DNA: TGTGCCAGCAGCGTAGTGGGCTCTGGGGCCAACGTCCTGACTTTC.

This clonotype was detected ten times or more. The chain recombines TRBV7-2 with TRBJ1-2; no clear D. The CDR3 is made up of 17 amino acids. V was cut by 1 base and J by 4 bases, with 19 bases left in between. Germline loops: CDR1 SGHTA, CDR2 FQGNSA. The CDR3 protein is CASSLGYDMGWGYGYTF. CDR3 in DNA: TGTGCCAGCAGCTTAGGATATGACATGGGTTGGGGCTATGGCTACACCTTC. Variable domain in full (rest from reference TRBV7-2 and TRBJ1-2): GAGVSQSPSNKVTEKGKDVELRCDPISGHTALYWYRQSLGQGLEFLIYFQGNSAPDKSGLPSDRFSAERTGGSVSTLTIQRTQQEDSAVYLCASSLGYDMGWGYGYTFGSGTRLTVV.

The chain combines TRBV28 with TRBJ1-5; the D is unclear. The V and J ends lost 8 bases and 11 bases respectively, with 13 bases between them. The CDR3 has 11 amino acids. Germline lookup yields CDR1 MDHEN and CDR2 SYDVKM. The CDR3 protein is CASSRSGAQHF. CDR3 in DNA: TGTGCCAGCTCTCGTTCTGGGGCCCAGCATTTT.

The rearrangement links TRBV29-1 to TRBJ1-2; tentatively, D is TRBD1 (5 bases). Germline CDR1 is SQVTM and CDR2 is ANQGSEA. This CDR3 has 13 residues. CDR3 DNA: TGCGCGTATTTCGGGGCGGGACTATGGGACTACACCTTC. This sequence encodes CAYFGAGLWDYTF. The variable domain in full, completed from reference TRBV29-1 and TRBJ1-2, reads SAVISQKPSRDICQRGTSLTIQCQVDSQVTMMFWYRQQPGQSLTLIATANQGSEATYESGFVIDKFPISRPNLTFSTLTVSNMSPEDSSIYLCAYFGAGLWDYTFGSGTRLTVV.

The chain joins TRBV20-1 to TRBJ2-3; D is uncertain. V lost 0 bases and J 10 bases, leaving 20 bases between the germline ends. The germline gives CDR1 DFQATT, CDR2 SNEGSKA (reference sequence). The CDR3 is made up of 15 amino acids. The CDR3 here is CSARDRVGGVLAQYF. The CDR3, as DNA: TGCAGTGCTAGAGATAGGGTGGGCGGCGTGTTAGCGCAGTATTTT.

This clonotype was detected only a few times. The CDR3 protein is CASSSNRGSPNYGYTF. DNA for the CDR3: TGTGCCAGCAGTTCGAACAGGGGTTCCCCTAACTATGGCTACACCTTC. This chain uses TRBV12-3 or TRBV12-4 with TRBJ1-2; 7 bases fit TRBD1. The CDR3 runs to 16 residues. The junction had 8 bases not matched to a gene; V was cut back by 4 bases and J by 0 bases.

This chain uses TRBV19 with TRBJ2-4; 7 bases align to TRBD1. Germline V lookup: CDR1 LNHDA, CDR2 SQIVND (reference sequence). Unmatched junction bases numbered 7, after V lost 6 bases and J lost 2 bases. This CDR3 spans 15 amino acids. DNA of the CDR3: TGTGCCAGTAGAGCAGGACAGGCCACCAAAAACATTCAGTACTTC. Its protein is CASRAGQATKNIQYF.

V is TRBV20-1 and J is TRBJ1-2, with TRBD1 matching 7 bases. Germline values: CDR1 DFQATT, CDR2 SNEGSKA (reference sequence). The CDR3 sequence is 14 residues long. CDR3 amino acids: CGPGGRQGDYGYTF. The CDR3, as DNA: TGCGGTCCGGGGGGGAGACAGGGTGACTATGGCTACACCTTC.

The chain links TRBV5-1 to TRBJ2-5; TRBD2 matches at 12 bases. Germline CDR1 is SGHRS and CDR2 is YFSETQ. Trimming took 3 bases from V and 1 from J; bases not matched to a gene: 7. There are 17 residues in the CDR3. The CDR3 DNA follows: TGCGCCAGCAGCTACGGACTAGCGGGAAGGGGCCAAGAGACCCAGTACTTC. It codes for CASSYGLAGRGQETQYF.